Below, 16 T cell receptor beta chains from the same sample are listed, as sequenced in a study of blood T cell repertoires in COVID-19. TCRdb keeps only in-frame clones here, not all; method: immunoSEQ multiplex PCR. The sample lists 200,000 or so clones, about 86% occurring once. Sequenced sample: PBMCs or T cells enriched from blood (not recorded which). The source of these receptors is a middle-aged woman with acute COVID-19.

This rearrangement joins TRBV10-1 to TRBJ1-1; 9 nucleotides line up with TRBD1. The CDR3 loop spans 18 amino acids. CDR1 and CDR2 from the germline V gene are WNHNN and SYGVQD (reference sequence). The V and J ends lost 1 base and 1 base, in that order; junction bases with no gene match: 10. As DNA, the CDR3 is TGCGCCAGCAGTGAGTATCAGGGACAGGGCGCGGGGAACACTGAAGCTTTCTTT. It specifies CASSEYQGQGAGNTEAFF.

The chain is built from TRBV4-3 and TRBJ1-3, with D unclear. In germline, CDR1 is LGHNA, CDR2 YSLEER. CDR3 length: 16 residues. The V end was cut by 0 bases, the J end by 3 bases, with 12 bases between. CDR3 sequence: CASSQERLIIGNTIYF. Here the CDR3 DNA reads TGCGCCAGCAGCCAAGAGAGACTTATAATTGGAAACACCATATATTTT.

The chain joins TRBV10-3 to TRBJ2-1; possible D gene TRBD2, 5 bases. Between the trimmed V and J ends, which lost 3 bases and 6 bases, there was a span of 12 bases. Germline V CDR1 and CDR2: ENHRY, SYGVKD. The CDR3 totals 14 residues. The CDR3 DNA reads TGTGCCATCAGTGACGAGACTACCACCAATGAGCAGTTCTTC. Its translation is CAISDETTTNEQFF.

This clone was seen more than once but under ten times. The chain joins TRBV2 to TRBJ1-4, with 9 bases identical to TRBD1. V trimming: 11 bases; J trimming: 6 bases; junction bases outside the gene matches: 4. The V gene's germline CDR1 is SNHLY and CDR2 FYNNEI. CDR3 size: 12 residues. In DNA, the CDR3 is TGTGCCGGTAGGACAGGGGATGAAAAACTGTTTTTT. Translation gives CAGRTGDEKLFF.

The rearrangement links TRBV4-3 to TRBJ2-1; 8 bases map to TRBD1. Trimming removed 4 bases from V and 1 base from J; junction bases left unmatched: 6. Germline V CDR1 and CDR2: LGHNA, YSLEER. This CDR3 region has 16 residues. The CDR3: CASSPGQGGSYNEQFF. The CDR3 DNA reads as TGCGCCAGCAGCCCAGGACAGGGCGGATCCTACAATGAGCAGTTCTTC.

This chain links TRBV2 with TRBJ2-7; perhaps TRBD2 as D (5 bases). V lost 6 bases and J lost 8, with 17 bases in between. CDR1 SNHLY and CDR2 FYNNEI come from the germline V gene. This CDR3 spans 13 amino acids. The DNA for the CDR3 is TGTGCCAGCAGCCGAGGGCTAGATCAAAAGCAGTACTTC. Its translation: CASSRGLDQKQYF.

V and J are TRBV7-9 and TRBJ1-1; possibly TRBD1 for D (5 bases). Germline V gene sequence: CDR1 SEHNR, CDR2 FQNEAQ (reference sequence). The V gene lost 5 bases and the J gene lost 2 bases, with 9 bases spanning the gap. The CDR3 contains 13 residues. CDR3 nucleotide sequence: TGTGCCAGCAGCCAAAGGGGTAACACTGAAGCTTTCTTT. As protein: CASSQRGNTEAFF.

The chain has TRBV28 and TRBJ1-2, with 8 bases fitting TRBD1. With 4 bases clipped from V and 1 base from J, the junction kept 5 bases outside the gene matches. This CDR3 comprises 15 residues. Germline CDR1 and CDR2: MDHEN and SYDVKM. DNA for the CDR3: TGTGCCAGCAGTTCCCGGACAGGGTATAACTATGGCTACACCTTC. It specifies CASSSRTGYNYGYTF.

The chain joins TRBV28 to TRBJ1-2, with TRBD1 matching over 10 bases. The germline V gene has CDR1 MDHEN and CDR2 SYDVKM. The CDR3 covers 14 residues. V was pared by 3 bases and J by 4 bases, with 2 bases of the junction left unmatched. In DNA form, the CDR3 reads TGTGCCAGCAGTTTCGGGGACAGGGGCTATGGCTACACCTTC. Translated: CASSFGDRGYGYTF.

This clone was seen a few times. This chain connects TRBV4-1 to TRBJ2-2; TRBD1 aligns across 9 bases. Germline CDR1 reads MGHRA; CDR2 reads YSYEKL. V gave up 1 base and J gave up 0 bases; unmatched junction bases: 3. The CDR3 extends over 17 amino acids. CDR3 nucleotide sequence: TGCGCCAGCAGCCAAGGACGACAGGGGGCGAACACCGGGGAGCTGTTTTTT. It is translated as CASSQGRQGANTGELFF.

This clone was picked up one time. The chain joins TRBV5-5 to TRBJ2-2, with 7 bases aligning to TRBD1. Trimming cost V 3 bases and J 4 bases; bases outside gene matches: 9. This CDR3 is built from 16 residues. The germline V gene encodes CDR1 SGHKS and CDR2 YYEKEE (reference sequence). The CDR3 is CASSWEQGRGTGELFF. CDR3 nucleotide sequence: TGTGCCAGCAGCTGGGAACAGGGGAGAGGCACCGGGGAGCTGTTTTTT. Filled out from reference TRBV5-5 and TRBJ2-2, the complete variable domain reads DAGVTQSPTHLIKTRGQQVTLRCSPISGHKSVSWYQQVLGQGPQFIFQYYEKEERGRGNFPDRFSARQFPNYSSELNVNALLLGDSALYLCASSWEQGRGTGELFFGEGSRLTVL.

The rearrangement uses TRBV5-4 and TRBJ2-3, with D perhaps matching TRBD1 (5 bases). CDR1 SGHNT and CDR2 YYREEE come from the germline V gene (reference sequence). CDR3 length: 16 amino acids. V dropped 1 base and J dropped 3 bases, with 15 bases sitting between them. The CDR3 DNA sequence: TGTGCCAGCAGCTTGAAAACTGACAGTAGGACAGATACGCAGTATTTT. Protein product: CASSLKTDSRTDTQYF.

This clone was found once. The chain recombines TRBV11-2 with TRBJ1-5; 10 positions agree with TRBD1. The CDR3 sequence is 16 residues long. Germline V gene lookup returns CDR1 SGHAT and CDR2 FQNNGV. Trimming removed 5 bases from V and 7 bases from J; junction bases left unmatched: 11. This CDR3 is CASSQLAGTGAQPQHF. CDR3 in DNA: TGTGCCAGCAGCCAGCTAGCCGGGACAGGGGCCCAGCCCCAGCATTTT.

The chain links TRBV3-1 (or the pseudogene TRBV3-2) to TRBJ2-7; 12 bases align to TRBD1. The CDR3 is 14 amino acids. The germline gives CDR1 LGHDT, CDR2 YNNKEL (reference sequence). The ends lost 7 bases at V and 6 bases at J; junction bases unmatched: 7. The CDR3 coding sequence is TGTGCCAGCACCCTTGGGACAGGGGGCTCCGAGCAGTACTTC. Translating it yields CASTLGTGGSEQYF.

Concerning this clone: This same CDR3 is encoded by further DNA sequences in the sample. The J gene is TRBJ2-2, the V gene TRBV7-3, with D unresolved. The CDR3 is 14 amino acids. V lost 5 bases and J 2 bases, leaving 9 bases between the germline ends. The germline V gene has CDR1 SGHTA and CDR2 FQGTGA. This chain's CDR3 is CASSPTGNTGELFF. In nucleotides, the CDR3 is TGTGCCAGCAGCCCTACGGGTAACACCGGGGAGCTGTTTTTT.

J is TRBJ1-5 and V is TRBV9; D might be TRBD1 (5 bases). The CDR3 has 15 amino acids. V was cut by 2 bases and J by 3 bases, with 12 bases left in between. Germline V gene sequence: CDR1 SGDLS, CDR2 YYNGEE. The CDR3 loop reads CASSVDGQLNQPQHF. CDR3 in DNA: TGTGCCAGCAGCGTCGATGGACAACTCAATCAGCCCCAGCATTTT. The variable domain in full, with the rest retrieved from reference TRBV9 and TRBJ1-5, is DSGVTQTPKHLITATGQRVTLRCSPRSGDLSVYWYQQSLDQGLQFLIQYYNGEERAKGNILERFSAQQFPDLHSELNLSSLELGDSALYFCASSVDGQLNQPQHFGDGTRLSIL.